This record covers a single T cell receptor beta chain. Libraries were prepared by immunoSEQ multiplex PCR; TCRdb keeps only in-frame clonotypes and omits some of them. This table holds about 110,000 clones, about 90% found once. This entry belongs to a study of T cell changes during pregnancy in multiple sclerosis. V lost 0 bases to trimming and J lost 10 bases; unmatched junction nucleotides: 10. The length of the CDR3 is 17 residues. CDR1 LGHNA and CDR2 YSLEER come from the germline V gene. The input for sequencing was peripheral blood, taken before pregnancy. The chain employs TRBV4-3 and TRBJ2-1; 12 bases match TRBD2. This TCR came from a female donor with multiple sclerosis, enrolled in a pregnancy study. The CDR3 DNA follows: TGCGCCAGCAGCCAAGATCACCTAGCGGGGGGGCCGGGCGAGCAGTTCTTC. Translated: CASSQDHLAGGPGEQFF.